A selection of T cell receptor beta chains follows, all from one sample in a study of T cell responses to AZD1222 COVID-19 vaccine. The data were produced by immunoSEQ multiplex PCR, yet TCRdb's version contains in-frame clones alone and is incomplete. The sample holds some 190,000 clones, almost 90% seen once. This material consisted of peripheral blood, taken on day 0 of AZD1222 vaccination. These receptors were obtained from an adult in good health. CDR3s leave out the opening cysteine and the closing phenylalanine or tryptophan. The order of the fields is V gene, D gene, clone size, J gene, CDR3 protein. A D gene is named only where the DNA matches it firmly. Expanded clones are given a class, and other clones once, few, many or no size at all.

>TRBV21-1|NA|NA|TRBJ1-1
ASSIGGPRRGEAF
>TRBV18|NA|NA|TRBJ2-7
ASSPGGEQY
>TRBV3-1/TRBV3-2|NA|NA|TRBJ2-7
ASSQGVGGAYYEQY
>TRBV6-2/TRBV6-3|NA|NA|TRBJ1-1
ASSYSRVNTEAF
>TRBV5-1|TRBD1|once|TRBJ2-2
ASSLQGVDGGELF
>TRBV7-3|TRBD1|NA|TRBJ2-2
ASRGTGGEDTGELF
>TRBV5-1|NA|NA|TRBJ1-1
ASRSSGAHTEAF
>TRBV5-5|NA|NA|TRBJ1-1
ASSLVGDSTTEAF
>TRBV24-1|TRBD1|once|TRBJ1-5
ATSGTGGNQPQH
>TRBV12-5|NA|NA|TRBJ1-1
ASGSGRVATEAF
>TRBV28|NA|NA|TRBJ1-1
ASSPAQGSEAF
>TRBV7-9|NA|NA|TRBJ2-7
ASSLAGSSYEQY
>TRBV4-2|TRBD1|NA|TRBJ2-7
ASSQDSGTGGNEQY
>TRBV11-2|NA|NA|TRBJ2-5
ASSFGSTQETQY
>TRBV5-1|NA|NA|TRBJ1-6
ASSLRTQGLANSPLH
>TRBV3-1/TRBV3-2|TRBD2|NA|TRBJ2-1
ASSRLAGGLKGANEQF
>TRBV6-5|NA|NA|TRBJ1-3
ASSYPQAGNTIY
>TRBV5-8|NA|NA|TRBJ2-3
ASSLVPGLHLTQY
>TRBV3-1/TRBV3-2|NA|NA|TRBJ2-2
ASNTGSDTGELF
>TRBV19|NA|NA|TRBJ1-5
ASSKAGVLTRSNQPQH
>TRBV27|NA|NA|TRBJ1-2
ASSPKPRGHYGYT
>TRBV7-9|NA|NA|TRBJ1-6
ASSSLGLTGGSNSPLH
>TRBV7-3|NA|NA|TRBJ1-1
ASSWPRGGVGKAF
>TRBV5-4|TRBD1|NA|TRBJ1-2
ASSLSLSRGDGYT
>TRBV10-3|NA|NA|TRBJ2-7
AARRDSLYEQY
>TRBV9|NA|NA|TRBJ1-6
ASSVGVDSPLH
>TRBV6-1|NA|NA|TRBJ2-1
ATRDLPSSYNEQF
>TRBV28|NA|NA|TRBJ1-1
ASSLPDTEAF
>TRBV20-1|NA|NA|TRBJ2-5
SAYFQETQY
>TRBV5-1|NA|few|TRBJ1-3
ASRNGISGNTIY